Following are 29 T cell receptor beta chains from one sample sequenced in a study of blood T cell repertoires in COVID-19 (TCRdb year 2020). Receptor amplification or capture employed the immunoSEQ multiplex PCR assay. The immuneACCESS repertoire file appears here via TCRdb, limited to in-frame rearrangements. These files lack a portion of the clones; in checked studies, under half of the deficit traces to unresolved V genes, and the cause of the others is not known. The sample has about 120,000 clones on record, over 70% of them singletons. Approximately 1.5% of the sample lies in the top ten. Sequencing used peripheral blood. These TCRs come from a man in his fifties or sixties with acute or convalescent COVID-19.

The rearrangement joins TRBV9 to TRBJ2-5; tentative D call: TRBD2 (7 bases). Germline CDR1 is SGDLS and CDR2 is YYNGEE. The V end was cut by 6 bases, the J end by 4 bases, with 19 bases between. The CDR3 consists of 15 residues. CDR3 protein: CASTPSGGLGETQYF. CDR3 in DNA: TGTGCCAGCACCCCTTCGGGGGGCCTAGGAGAGACCCAGTACTTC.

This clone occurred once. The J gene is TRBJ2-1, the V gene TRBV7-3; a weak D match, TRBD1 (5 bases). Between the trimmed V and J ends, which lost 4 bases and 0 bases, there was a span of 7 bases. Germline lookup yields CDR1 SGHTA and CDR2 FQGTGA. This CDR3 has 14 amino acids. CDR3 loop: CASSSTVSYNEQFF. The CDR3 DNA sequence: TGTGCCAGCAGCTCGACAGTCTCCTACAATGAGCAGTTCTTC. Based on the CDR3 plus reference TRBV7-3 and TRBJ2-1, the full variable domain is GAGVSQTPSNKVTEKGKYVELRCDPISGHTALYWYRQSLGQGPEFLIYFQGTGAADDSGLPNDRFFAVRPEGSVSTLKIQRTERGDSAVYLCASSSTVSYNEQFFGPGTRLTVL.

A note on this clone: Other DNA sequences within the sample encode an identical CDR3. The chain employs TRBV7-3 and TRBJ1-1; a weak D match, TRBD1 (5 bases). V gave up 0 bases and J gave up 4 bases, with 9 bases separating them. The CDR3 consists of 14 residues. CDR1 is SGHTA and CDR2 is FQGTGA in the germline V gene. The chain's CDR3 is CASSLTGRGTEAFF. The CDR3 coding sequence is TGTGCCAGCAGCTTAACAGGGAGGGGCACTGAAGCTTTCTTT.

A word on this clone: Other DNA sequences in this specimen translate into the identical CDR3. This chain links TRBV15 with TRBJ1-3; TRBD1 matches at 8 bases. The trim removed 3 bases at V and 0 bases at J, leaving 4 bases unmatched. This CDR3 comprises 16 residues. Germline assignment: CDR1 LNHNV and CDR2 YYDKDF (reference sequence). CDR3 loop: CATSRDRESSGNTIYF. The CDR3 coding sequence is TGTGCCACCAGCAGGGACAGGGAATCCTCTGGAAACACCATATATTTT.

The V and J genes are TRBV12-3 or TRBV12-4 and TRBJ1-2; D unresolved. This CDR3 is built from 13 residues. The ends were cut back, 2 bases at V and 0 bases at J, with 4 bases in the middle. The CDR3 nucleotides read TGTGCCAGCAGTTTATCTACTAACTATGGCTACACCTTC. Translation gives CASSLSTNYGYTF.

About this clone itself: Within the sample, other DNA sequences also encode this same CDR3. This chain uses TRBV9 with TRBJ2-7; 7 positions match TRBD1. The CDR3 length is 17 residues. Germline values: CDR1 SGDLS, CDR2 YYNGEE. Trimming at V came to 4 bases and at J to 4 bases, leaving 17 bases not matched to a gene. The CDR3 here is CASSLKTGSDTYYEQYV. In nucleotides, the CDR3 is TGTGCCAGCAGCTTAAAGACAGGGAGCGATACTTATTACGAGCAGTACGTC.

This clone was picked up one time. V usage is TRBV28 and J usage is TRBJ2-2; possibly TRBD1 for D (6 bases). Germline CDR1 reads MDHEN; CDR2 reads SYDVKM. This CDR3 contains 13 residues. V shed 4 bases and J shed 5 bases, with 8 bases lying between them. CDR3 amino acids: CASSSQGTGELFF. DNA of the CDR3: TGTGCCAGCAGTTCCCAGGGGACCGGGGAGCTGTTTTTT.

The genes are TRBV11-2 and TRBJ1-5; no reliable D call. The CDR3 runs 14 residues. Trimming removed 5 bases from V and 4 bases from J, with 12 bases in between. The germline V gene encodes CDR1 SGHAT and CDR2 FQNNGV. In DNA, the CDR3 is TGTGCCAGCAGCCGCGCGGAGGGAAATCAGCCCCAGCATTTT. This codes for CASSRAEGNQPQHF.

This rearrangement joins TRBV6-5 to TRBJ1-1; D possibly corresponds to TRBD1 (6 bases). V was cut by 0 bases and J by 5 bases, with 10 bases left in between. The CDR3 sequence is 14 residues long. Germline CDR1 is MNHEY and CDR2 is SVGAGI. CDR3 nucleotide sequence: TGTGCCAGCAGTTACTCAGGGGGTGAGACTGAAGCTTTCTTT. Translated: CASSYSGGETEAFF.

The chain has TRBV7-8 and TRBJ1-6; 8 bases match TRBD1. The CDR3 is 16 amino acids. V lost 0 bases and J lost 11; bases outside the gene matches: 9. Germline V gene data show CDR1 as SGHVS and CDR2 as FQNEAQ. For the CDR3, the DNA is TGTGCCAGCAGCTTAGCGCTCGGCCAGGGGGCTGCACCCCTCCACTTT. Amino acid sequence: CASSLALGQGAAPLHF.

V usage is TRBV5-1 and J usage is TRBJ1-1; tentative D call: TRBD1 (6 bases). Deletions cut 4 bases from V and 3 bases from J, with 16 bases between. The CDR3 contains 15 residues. CDR1 SGHRS and CDR2 YFSETQ come from the germline V gene. CDR3 in DNA: TGCGCCAGCAGCCCTGAAGTGGGGGCGTACACTGAAGCTTTCTTT. This sequence encodes CASSPEVGAYTEAFF.

CDR3 in amino acids: CASSSGPGRNVNTIYF. The CDR3 DNA follows: TGTGCCAGCAGTTCCGGGCCCGGGAGAAACGTAAACACCATATATTTT. J is TRBJ1-3 and V is TRBV2; D not resolved. Germline V lookup: CDR1 SNHLY, CDR2 FYNNEI. This CDR3 is built from 16 residues. V lost 5 bases and J lost 6, with 20 bases in between.

The CDR3, as DNA: TGTGCCAGCAGCTTGGGGCAGGGCGCCTATAATTCACCCCTCCACTTT. It yields the protein CASSLGQGAYNSPLHF. The V call is TRBV5-4, the J call TRBJ1-6; D is possibly TRBD1 (5 bases). Germline CDR1 and CDR2: SGHNT and YYREEE (reference sequence). The CDR3 loop spans 16 amino acids. V was shortened by 0 bases and J by 2 bases, with 9 bases between the two germline ends.

This clone was recorded once. The chain is built from TRBV5-1 and TRBJ2-5; TRBD1 matches 9 bases. The CDR3 loop spans 16 amino acids. Germline V CDR1 and CDR2: SGHRS, YFSETQ. The V and J ends lost 0 bases and 2 bases, in that order; junction bases with no gene match: 5. CDR3 sequence: CASSLAGTGSQETQYF. As DNA, the CDR3 is TGCGCCAGCAGCTTGGCCGGGACAGGGAGTCAAGAGACCCAGTACTTC.

The V and J genes are TRBV3-1 (or the pseudogene TRBV3-2) and TRBJ1-1; D gene uncertain. The CDR3 has 14 amino acids. Germline lookup yields CDR1 LGHDT and CDR2 YNNKEL (reference sequence). V lost 1 base to trimming and J lost 4 bases, with 10 bases between them. The CDR3: CASSQGTESTEAFF. The CDR3 DNA reads TGTGCCAGCAGCCAAGGTACAGAAAGCACTGAAGCTTTCTTT.

V is TRBV27 and J is TRBJ2-3, with D maybe TRBD2 (7 bases). The V and J ends lost 5 bases and 2 bases respectively, with 14 bases between them. CDR1 and CDR2 from the germline V gene are MNHEY and SMNVEV (reference sequence). The CDR3 covers 15 residues. DNA for the CDR3: TGTGCCAGCAGTCCGGGGGGCGGGTTCACAGATACGCAGTATTTT. Amino acids: CASSPGGGFTDTQYF.

This clone was counted a few times. This chain links TRBV5-1 with TRBJ2-2; D is unclear. Germline-derived CDR1 and CDR2 are SGHRS and YFSETQ. CDR3 length: 17 residues. V lost 5 bases and J 3 bases, leaving 20 bases between the germline ends. The CDR3 reads CASRSASLRLYTGELFF. The CDR3 coding sequence is TGCGCCAGCAGGTCTGCCTCCTTACGTCTATACACCGGGGAGCTGTTTTTT.

The J gene is TRBJ1-5, the V gene TRBV4-1; weak D call: TRBD1 (6 bases). Germline V CDR1 and CDR2: MGHRA, YSYEKL. Between the trimmed V and J ends, which lost 0 bases and 7 bases, there was a span of 13 bases. The CDR3 covers 15 residues. CDR3 DNA sequence: TGCGCCAGCAGCCAAGACCGAACAGGGTGGCAGCCCCAGCATTTT. Amino acids: CASSQDRTGWQPQHF.

The chain has TRBV30 and TRBJ1-1; D is possibly TRBD1 (5 bases). Germline loops: CDR1 GTSNPN, CDR2 SVGIG (reference sequence). Deletions cut 7 bases from V and 3 bases from J, with 12 bases between. There are 12 residues in the CDR3. The CDR3 loop reads CAFRKGYTEAFF. The CDR3 nucleotides read TGTGCCTTTCGCAAGGGGTACACTGAAGCTTTCTTT. The full variable domain, rest sourced from reference TRBV30 and TRBJ1-1, is SQTIHQWPATLVQPVGSPLSLECTVEGTSNPNLYWYRQAAGRGLQLLFYSVGIGQISSEVPQNLSASRPQDRQFILSSKKLLLSDSGFYLCAFRKGYTEAFFGQGTRLTVV.

V and J are TRBV5-5 and TRBJ1-2; perhaps TRBD1 as D (5 bases). The CDR3 covers 14 residues. Trimming took off 0 bases at V and 5 bases at J, with 11 bases between the two ends. Germline lookup yields CDR1 SGHKS and CDR2 YYEKEE (reference sequence). This chain's CDR3 is CASSLDRRPYGYTF. CDR3 DNA: TGTGCCAGCAGCTTGGACAGGCGGCCTTATGGCTACACCTTC.

The chain carries TRBV18 and TRBJ1-6, with D possibly being TRBD1 (6 bases). The CDR3 contains 16 residues. V was trimmed by 3 bases and J by 5 bases, leaving 14 bases between them. Germline CDR1 KGHSH, CDR2 LQKENI. The CDR3 sequence: CASSPFGQSNNSPLHF. CDR3 DNA: TGTGCCAGCTCACCCTTCGGACAGAGTAATAATTCACCCCTCCACTTT.

J is TRBJ1-5 and V is TRBV7-9; the D is unclear. Trimming took off 4 bases at V and 6 bases at J, with 25 bases between the two ends. The CDR3 has 18 amino acids. Per the germline V gene, CDR1 is SEHNR and CDR2 is FQNEAQ (reference sequence). This chain's CDR3 is CASSSPRVHRLISQPQHF. CDR3 coding DNA: TGTGCCAGCAGCTCCCCCCGGGTCCACAGACTAATAAGTCAGCCCCAGCATTTT.

This clone is a singleton in its sample. The genes are TRBV6-2 or TRBV6-3 and TRBJ2-7, with D maybe TRBD2 (5 bases). Germline V gene data show CDR1 as MNHEY and CDR2 as SVGEGT. This CDR3 has 16 residues. With 6 bases removed from V and 2 bases from J, the gap between germline ends came to 20 bases. CDR3 sequence (DNA): TGTGCCAGCAGCGATCACCCCCCGGGGTCTGCCTACGAGCAGTACTTC. Its translation: CASSDHPPGSAYEQYF.

This sequence joins TRBV6-6 and TRBJ1-2, with a weak D call TRBD1 (6 bases). This CDR3 spans 13 amino acids. The V gene's germline CDR1 is MNHNY and CDR2 SVGAGI (reference sequence). V lost 6 bases, J lost 8 bases, and 16 bases lay in between. CDR3 protein: CASSYGGAGGYTF. CDR3 nucleotide sequence: TGTGCCAGCAGCTACGGGGGGGCGGGAGGCTACACCTTC.

The V call is TRBV13, the J call TRBJ2-5, with TRBD2 as a possible D gene (5 bases). Germline values: CDR1 PRHDT, CDR2 FYEKMQ (reference sequence). The V end was cut by 1 base, the J end by 1 base, with 16 bases between. There are 17 residues in the CDR3. Here the CDR3 reads CASSLAGLGVGQETQYF. As DNA, the CDR3 is TGTGCCAGCAGCTTAGCGGGCCTCGGGGTGGGCCAAGAGACCCAGTACTTC.

The rearrangement uses TRBV9 and TRBJ1-5; weak D call: TRBD1 (5 bases). CDR3 size: 14 residues. Trimming shortened V by 4 bases and J by 7 bases, and 15 bases separated the two germline ends. The germline V gene encodes CDR1 SGDLS and CDR2 YYNGEE. As DNA, the CDR3 is TGTGCCAGCAGCCCGGGGGGAGGTACCCAGCCCCAGCATTTT. Protein sequence: CASSPGGGTQPQHF.

The chain uses TRBV12-3 or TRBV12-4 and TRBJ1-1; 8 bases align to TRBD1. The CDR3 has 13 residues. The trim removed 7 bases at V and 4 bases at J, leaving 5 bases unmatched. The CDR3 loop reads CASTRTGPTEAFF. In DNA form, the CDR3 reads TGTGCCAGCACCCGGACAGGGCCCACTGAAGCTTTCTTT.

The gene calls are TRBV2 and TRBJ2-7; 8 bases match TRBD2. V trimming: 6 bases; J trimming: 5 bases; junction bases outside the gene matches: 9. From germline, CDR1 is SNHLY and CDR2 FYNNEI. The CDR3 sequence is 14 residues long. The CDR3 protein is CASSQTGLDHEQYF. In DNA, the CDR3 is TGTGCCAGCAGCCAGACGGGACTAGACCACGAGCAGTACTTC.

J is TRBJ2-5 and V is TRBV7-3, with a tentative D call TRBD1 (5 bases). V lost 2 bases and J lost 5, with 12 bases in between. The CDR3 consists of 14 residues. Germline CDR1 reads SGHTA; CDR2 reads FQGTGA. Here the CDR3 reads CASSLAGHGETQYF. In DNA form, the CDR3 reads TGTGCCAGCAGCTTAGCAGGGCACGGGGAGACCCAGTACTTC. Combining the CDR3 with reference TRBV7-3 and TRBJ2-5 gives the whole variable domain GAGVSQTPSNKVTEKGKYVELRCDPISGHTALYWYRQSLGQGPEFLIYFQGTGAADDSGLPNDRFFAVRPEGSVSTLKIQRTERGDSAVYLCASSLAGHGETQYFGPGTRLLVL.